A single sample gave rise to the 27 T cell receptor beta chains below, sequenced in a study of blood T cell dynamics during melanoma immunotherapy. Time point meaning: pre-treatment baseline. Clones were read by immunoSEQ multiplex PCR, and TCRdb kept only the in-frame ones, dropping some. The data contain several thousand clones, 70% to 90% of them singletons. This specimen consisted of blood, obtained from a patient treated with checkpoint blockade. Receptors were obtained from a human donor with melanoma.

The chain links TRBV6-1 to TRBJ2-7, with D possibly matching TRBD2 (6 bases). Trimming shortened V by 0 bases and J by 2 bases, and 14 bases separated the two germline ends. This CDR3 has 16 amino acids. Germline CDR1 is MNHNS and CDR2 is SASEGT. CDR3 DNA sequence: TGTGCCAGCAGTGAAGCGCAGGGACGGGGGACCTACGAGCAGTACTTC. Amino acids: CASSEAQGRGTYEQYF.

The chain links TRBV19 to TRBJ1-2; D call uncertain. This CDR3 region has 13 residues. CDR1 LNHDA and CDR2 SQIVND come from the germline V gene (reference sequence). V was cut by 5 bases and J by 4 bases, with 11 bases left in between. CDR3 region: CASSAGITYGYTF. As DNA, the CDR3 is TGTGCCAGTAGTGCCGGGATAACCTATGGCTACACCTTC. The variable domain in full, completed from reference TRBV19 and TRBJ1-2, reads DGGITQSPKYLFRKEGQNVTLSCEQNLNHDAMYWYRQDPGQGLRLIYYSQIVNDFQKGDIAEGYSVSREKKESFPLTVTSAQKNPTAFYLCASSAGITYGYTFGSGTRLTVV.

There are a few counts of this clone. V gene TRBV10-3 combines with J gene TRBJ1-3; D is uncertain. The CDR3 is made up of 13 amino acids. V was trimmed by 2 bases and J by 5 bases, leaving 7 bases between them. Germline CDR1 reads ENHRY; CDR2 reads SYGVKD. CDR3 sequence (DNA): TGTGCCATCAGTGAGGTGGGCCGAAACACCATATATTTT. This sequence encodes CAISEVGRNTIYF.

This chain links TRBV27 with TRBJ2-5; possible D gene TRBD2, 6 bases. This CDR3 region has 15 residues. V lost 4 bases and J lost 2, with 14 bases in between. The germline V gene encodes CDR1 MNHEY and CDR2 SMNVEV (reference sequence). In DNA form, the CDR3 reads TGTGCCAGCAGTTGGGGTGAGCGGGTTCAAGAGACCCAGTACTTC. This sequence encodes CASSWGERVQETQYF.

This clone appeared a single time. The V call is TRBV2, the J call TRBJ1-1; 8 bases are a match to TRBD1. Germline loops: CDR1 SNHLY, CDR2 FYNNEI. Unmatched junction bases numbered 4, after V lost 4 bases and J lost 6 bases. The CDR3 consists of 13 residues. CDR3 residues: CASSVGQGAEAFF. In DNA form, the CDR3 reads TGTGCCAGCAGTGTAGGACAGGGTGCTGAAGCTTTCTTT.

The chain recombines TRBV19 with TRBJ2-3; 7 nucleotides match TRBD1. Trimming took 10 bases from V and 3 from J; bases not matched to a gene: 7. The CDR3 length is 13 residues. The germline CDR1 and CDR2 sequences are LNHDA and SQIVND (reference sequence). The CDR3 coding sequence is TGTGCCACCTTGGACAGGTTGACAGATACGCAGTATTTT. It translates to CATLDRLTDTQYF.

The chain is built from TRBV10-3 and TRBJ2-3, with 8 bases lining up with TRBD1. J gave up 2 bases and V 4 bases, and 2 bases lay outside the gene matches. The CDR3 length is 14 residues. The V gene's germline CDR1 is ENHRY and CDR2 SYGVKD. CDR3 residues: CAISGTGTTDTQYF. The CDR3 DNA follows: TGTGCCATCAGTGGGACAGGGACCACAGATACGCAGTATTTT.

This chain links TRBV9 with TRBJ2-2; the match to TRBD1 covers 11 bases. V was clipped by 4 bases and J by 5 bases; unmatched bases: 7. The germline CDR1 and CDR2 sequences are SGDLS and YYNGEE. This CDR3 is 16 amino acids long. CDR3 DNA sequence: TGTGCCAGCAGCTACGGACAGGGGGCGCTAACCGGGGAGCTGTTTTTT. Protein product: CASSYGQGALTGELFF.

V is TRBV5-1 and J is TRBJ2-5; TRBD1 might be the D (6 bases). CDR1 is SGHRS, CDR2 YFSETQ, per germline. V was pared by 2 bases and J by 5 bases, with 19 bases between. This CDR3 has 16 amino acids. The CDR3, as DNA: TGCGCCAGCAGCTTAACCCCGACAGGAGGACAGGAGACCCAGTACTTC. It specifies CASSLTPTGGQETQYF. Full variable domain (outside the CDR3, taken from reference TRBV5-1 and TRBJ2-5): KAGVTQTPRYLIKTRGQQVTLSCSPISGHRSVSWYQQTPGQGLQFLFEYFSETQRNKGNFPGRFSGRQFSNSRSEMNVSTLELGDSALYLCASSLTPTGGQETQYFGPGTRLLVL.

The chain carries TRBV29-1 and TRBJ1-2; no reliable D call. Germline CDR1 reads SQVTM; CDR2 reads ANQGSEA. The CDR3 contains 10 residues. Trimming stripped 5 bases from V and 5 bases from J, with 6 bases between. This chain's CDR3 is CSVLGYGYTF. CDR3 DNA sequence: TGCAGCGTTTTAGGGTATGGCTACACCTTC.

This clone was detected once. The chain links TRBV18 to TRBJ2-7; D is unclear. This CDR3 region has 14 residues. Trimming shortened V by 3 bases and J by 0 bases, and 9 bases separated the two germline ends. Germline CDR1 is KGHSH and CDR2 is LQKENI. The CDR3 sequence: CASSPQATSYEQYF. In DNA form, the CDR3 reads TGTGCCAGCTCACCGCAGGCAACCTCCTACGAGCAGTACTTC.

The CDR3 nucleotides are TGCGCCAGCAGCTTCCGGACAGGGGCCCGCGTCGGGGAGCTGTTTTTT. Translating gives CASSFRTGARVGELFF. The genes are TRBV4-3 and TRBJ2-2; 9 bases fit TRBD1. Germline CDR1 reads LGHNA; CDR2 reads YSLEER. Losses at the gene ends were 5 bases for V and 7 bases for J; bases not matched to a gene: 11. The CDR3 covers 16 residues.

In nucleotides, the CDR3 is TGTGCCAGCTCACAGCAACCGGGACTAGCGACCGGGGAGCTGTTTTTT. Translated, it gives CASSQQPGLATGELFF. The chain couples TRBV18 to TRBJ2-2, with 10 bases that match TRBD2. The CDR3 totals 16 residues. CDR1 and CDR2 (germline): KGHSH, LQKENI. The junction had 7 bases not matched to a gene; V was cut back by 4 bases and J by 5 bases.

The rearrangement joins TRBV5-5 to TRBJ2-7, with 9 bases fitting TRBD1. Germline V lookup: CDR1 SGHKS, CDR2 YYEKEE (reference sequence). The V and J ends lost 0 bases and 0 bases, in that order; junction bases with no gene match: 7. The CDR3 totals 17 residues. CDR3 residues: CASSLGPGTGSSYEQYF. In DNA form, the CDR3 reads TGTGCCAGCAGCTTGGGCCCCGGGACAGGGAGCTCCTACGAGCAGTACTTC. Filled out from reference TRBV5-5 and TRBJ2-7, the complete variable domain reads DAGVTQSPTHLIKTRGQQVTLRCSPISGHKSVSWYQQVLGQGPQFIFQYYEKEERGRGNFPDRFSARQFPNYSSELNVNALLLGDSALYLCASSLGPGTGSSYEQYFGPGTRLTVT.

The chain recombines TRBV11-3 with TRBJ2-2; D unclear. Germline lookup yields CDR1 SGHNT and CDR2 YENEEA. The CDR3 extends over 13 amino acids. The V gene lost 5 bases and the J gene lost 6 bases, with 10 bases spanning the gap. This CDR3 is CASSPFWAGELFF. The CDR3 DNA follows: TGTGCCAGCAGCCCTTTTTGGGCCGGGGAGCTGTTTTTT.

This clone occurred once. CDR3 residues: CASSPGTPNYGYTF. The CDR3 DNA sequence: TGTGCCAGCAGCCCCGGGACACCTAACTATGGCTACACCTTC. The chain combines TRBV5-6 with TRBJ1-2; D may be TRBD1 (6 bases). Germline V gives CDR1 SGHDT, CDR2 YYEEEE. The ends were cut back, 4 bases at V and 0 bases at J, with 10 bases in the middle. The CDR3 contains 14 residues.

The chain links TRBV29-1 to TRBJ2-7, with D perhaps matching TRBD1 (6 bases). The CDR3 covers 15 residues. Trimming removed 5 bases from V and 2 bases from J, with 19 bases in between. Germline-derived CDR1 and CDR2 are SQVTM and ANQGSEA. CDR3 protein: CSVSFGSGGTYEQYF. The CDR3, as DNA: TGCAGCGTTTCCTTCGGCTCTGGGGGCACCTACGAGCAGTACTTC.

This clone occurred once. The J gene is TRBJ1-5, the V gene TRBV2; unclear D gene. This CDR3 is built from 21 residues. The ends were cut back, 5 bases at V and 0 bases at J, with 29 bases in the middle. CDR1 SNHLY and CDR2 FYNNEI come from the germline V gene. The CDR3 region has the DNA TGTGCCAGCAGTTCACCCCTGCGGAGGAGTGGGCCCCTAAGTAGCAATCAGCCCCAGCATTTT. This encodes CASSSPLRRSGPLSSNQPQHF.

This clone appeared a single time. The rearrangement uses TRBV6-6 and TRBJ2-7, with 7 bases lining up with TRBD1. Germline V gene data show CDR1 as MNHNY and CDR2 as SVGAGI (reference sequence). V lost 7 bases, J lost 11 bases, and 14 bases stayed unmatched. This CDR3 is 13 amino acids long. CDR3 sequence: CASKSTTGKNKYF. DNA for the CDR3: TGTGCCAGCAAGTCGACGACAGGGAAGAATAAGTACTTC.

This chain uses TRBV5-1 with TRBJ2-1; 9 bases are shared with TRBD2. The CDR3 length is 15 residues. V lost 1 base and J lost 5; bases outside the gene matches: 4. Germline CDR1 and CDR2: SGHRS and YFSETQ. The CDR3 sequence: CASSLSGRRHNEQFF. CDR3 DNA: TGCGCCAGCAGCTTGAGCGGGAGGAGACACAATGAGCAGTTCTTC.

This chain links TRBV7-6 with TRBJ1-3; D is unclear. Germline CDR1 SGHVS, CDR2 FNYEAQ. The CDR3 runs to 17 residues. V dropped 1 base and J dropped 0 bases, with 13 bases sitting between them. The CDR3, as DNA: TGTGCCAGCAGCTTAGTAGCCTCACGGAGCTCTGGAAACACCATATATTTT. Amino acid sequence: CASSLVASRSSGNTIYF.

The chain couples TRBV30 to TRBJ1-5; TRBD1 is a possible D gene (6 bases). CDR1 and CDR2 (germline): GTSNPN, SVGIG (reference sequence). Trimming removed 4 bases from V and 0 bases from J, with 13 bases in between. This CDR3 is 15 amino acids long. This CDR3 reads CAWKSGVNSNQPQHF. The DNA of the CDR3 is TGTGCCTGGAAGTCAGGGGTTAATAGCAATCAGCCCCAGCATTTT.

The chain couples TRBV15 to TRBJ2-7, with 7 positions matching TRBD1. This CDR3 has 13 residues. The V segment lost 5 bases and the J segment 2 bases; nucleotides outside the gene matches: 3. The germline CDR1 and CDR2 sequences are LNHNV and YYDKDF (reference sequence). The CDR3 DNA reads as TGTGCCACCAGCGGAACAGGGGCCTACGAGCAGTACTTC. It encodes CATSGTGAYEQYF.

The chain carries TRBV27 and TRBJ1-1; D unclear. The CDR3 is 13 amino acids. The V end lost 10 bases, the J end lost 1 base, and 13 bases lay between the germline ends. Germline V gives CDR1 MNHEY, CDR2 SMNVEV (reference sequence). This CDR3 reads CAISRNPNTEAFF. The CDR3 DNA follows: TGTGCCATCAGCAGGAACCCGAACACTGAAGCTTTCTTT.

The rearrangement links TRBV7-6 to TRBJ2-5, with D unclear. V lost 7 bases to trimming and J lost 3 bases, with 6 bases between them. This CDR3 region has 11 residues. Looked up from germline, CDR1 is SGHVS and CDR2 is FNYEAQ. CDR3 DNA: TGTGCCAGCACCCAGAAAGAGACCCAGTACTTC. Protein sequence: CASTQKETQYF.

The chain combines TRBV19 with TRBJ1-1; TRBD1 aligns across 7 bases. V lost 4 bases and J lost 1; bases outside the gene matches: 3. The germline gives CDR1 LNHDA, CDR2 SQIVND (reference sequence). CDR3 length: 14 amino acids. The CDR3 nucleotides are TGTGCCAGTAGTACGACAGGGAGGAACACTGAAGCTTTCTTT. Its translation: CASSTTGRNTEAFF.

The rearrangement uses TRBV7-3 and TRBJ2-5, with TRBD2 identical over 14 bases. With V trimmed by 5 bases and J by 5 bases, 7 bases remained unmatched. The CDR3 runs 16 residues. Germline CDR1 and CDR2: SGHTA and FQGTGA. CDR3 sequence reads: CASSPGLAGGGETQYF. Here the CDR3 DNA reads TGTGCCAGCAGCCCCGGACTAGCGGGAGGAGGTGAGACCCAGTACTTC.